This T cell receptor beta chain was recovered during a study of blood T cell repertoires in COVID-19. Across the study: Sites across the United States, Italy and Spain contributed samples from acute and convalescent COVID-19. T cells, B-cell-depleted T cells, or PBMCs supplied cDNA or gDNA.

The CDR3 runs 20 residues. In germline, CDR1 is SGHVS, CDR2 FNYEAQ. Trimming took 2 bases from V and 0 from J; bases not matched to a gene: 12. Original processing methods: Reference gene primer amplification gave nucleated cell count estimates. TCRdb's table, derived via immunoSEQ multiplex PCR, lists solely in-frame clones and lacks some. V, J and clone size derive from that table, while D and trimming were established from the DNA sequence. Altogether just under 250,000 clones are present, approximately 83% being singletons, with the ten largest covering about 2.9%. The chain recombines TRBV7-6 with TRBJ1-6, with 8 bases lining up with TRBD1. Source material: peripheral blood. This TCR was sampled from a woman aged 25 to 45 who had recovered from COVID-19. CDR3 DNA sequence: TGTGCCAGCAGCTTAAATAACCTTGGACAGGGACTCTCCTATAATTCACCCCTCCACTTT. Its translation: CASSLNNLGQGLSYNSPLHF.